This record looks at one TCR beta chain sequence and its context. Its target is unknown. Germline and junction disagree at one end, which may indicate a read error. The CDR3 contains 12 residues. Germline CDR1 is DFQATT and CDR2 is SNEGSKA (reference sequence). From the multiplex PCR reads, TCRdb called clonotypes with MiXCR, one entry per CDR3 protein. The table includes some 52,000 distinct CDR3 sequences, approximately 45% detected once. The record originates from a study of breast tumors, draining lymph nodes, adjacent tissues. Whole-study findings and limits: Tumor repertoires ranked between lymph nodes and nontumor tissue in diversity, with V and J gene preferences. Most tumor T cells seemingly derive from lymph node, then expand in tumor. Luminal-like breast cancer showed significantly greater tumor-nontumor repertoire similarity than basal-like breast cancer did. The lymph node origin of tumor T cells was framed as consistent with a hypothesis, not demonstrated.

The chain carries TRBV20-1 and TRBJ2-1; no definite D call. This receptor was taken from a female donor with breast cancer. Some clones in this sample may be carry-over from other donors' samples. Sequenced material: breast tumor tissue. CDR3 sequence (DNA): TGCAGTGCTAGAAACTATGCCAATGGGCAGCTCTTC. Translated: CSARNYANGQLF.